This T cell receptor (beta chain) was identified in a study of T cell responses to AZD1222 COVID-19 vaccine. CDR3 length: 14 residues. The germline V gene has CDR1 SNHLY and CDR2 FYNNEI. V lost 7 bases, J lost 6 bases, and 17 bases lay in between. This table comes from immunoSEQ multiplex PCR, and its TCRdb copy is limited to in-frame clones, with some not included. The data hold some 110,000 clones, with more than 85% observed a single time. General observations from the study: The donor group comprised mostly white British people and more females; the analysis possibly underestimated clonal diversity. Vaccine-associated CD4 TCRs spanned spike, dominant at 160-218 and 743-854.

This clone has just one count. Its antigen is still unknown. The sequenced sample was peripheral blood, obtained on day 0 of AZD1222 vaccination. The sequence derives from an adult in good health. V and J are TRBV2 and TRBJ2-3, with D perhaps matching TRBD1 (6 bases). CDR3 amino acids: CASKPQGGSDTQYF. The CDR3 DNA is TGTGCCAGCAAACCACAGGGCGGTTCCGATACGCAGTATTTT. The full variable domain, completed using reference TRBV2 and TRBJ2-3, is EPEVTQTPSHQVTQMGQEVILRCVPISNHLYFYWYRQILGQKVEFLVSFYNNEISEKSEIFDDQFSVERPDGSNFTLKIRSTKLEDSAMYFCASKPQGGSDTQYFGPGTRLTVL.